These T cell receptor beta chains were read from a single sample in a study of T-cell reconstitution after alpha-beta-depleted transplantation in children. TCRdb processed the PCR reads anew with MiXCR; each CDR3 protein has one entry. This table has around 960,000 distinct CDR3 sequences, about 30% appearing once. Sequencing used PBMCs, mostly from graft donor cells, obtained 360 days after TCRalphabeta/CD19-depleted stem cell transplant. Every receptor here comes from a boy under two years old who had a stem cell transplant for SCID, so the T cells may come from the graft donor. CDR3s include the opening cysteine and the closing phenylalanine or tryptophan. A D gene is named only where the DNA matches it firmly. Rows give clone size only sometimes, using once, few, many, or a class for an expanded clone.

d_gene	v_gene	j_gene	abundance	CDR3nt	CDR3aa
.	TRBV20-1	TRBJ2-5	.	TGCAGTGCAAAGGCCCTGGGGCCTCTTCGGCTCCAAGAGACCCAGTACTTC	CSAKALGPLRLQETQYF
.	TRBV6-2/TRBV6-3	TRBJ2-7	few	TGTGCCAGCAGTGGGACCAAACGGTCCTACGAGCAGTACTTC	CASSGTKRSYEQYF
TRBD2	TRBV9	TRBJ2-3	.	TGTGCCAGCAGCGCCGCTTGGACTAGCGGGGGGAGCACAGATACGCAGTATTTT	CASSAAWTSGGSTDTQYF
.	TRBV20-1	TRBJ1-1	.	TGCAGTGCTAGGGGGGGGGCCCCGTACACTGAAGCTTTCTTT	CSARGGAPYTEAFF
.	TRBV6-5	TRBJ1-1	.	TGTGCCAGCAGTTCAGGATATGAAGCTTTCTTT	CASSSGYEAFF
.	TRBV6-1	TRBJ2-1	few	TGTGCCAGCAGACACAGATCCTCAGTCGATTCTTACAATGAGCAGTTCTTC	CASRHRSSVDSYNEQFF
TRBD2	TRBV6-4	TRBJ2-1	few	TGTGCCAGCAGTGACTCGAACCCCGGAGCGGGGCGTCGTCACAATGAGCAGTTCTTC	CASSDSNPGAGRRHNEQFF
TRBD2	TRBV20-1	TRBJ2-1	few	TGCAGTGCTCGCCTAGCGGGGGAAGGGGATGAGCAGTTCTTC	CSARLAGEGDEQFF
.	TRBV6-1	TRBJ2-7	.	TGTGCCAGCAGCCGAACAGGGAGCCCAACCTACGAGCAGTACTTC	CASSRTGSPTYEQYF
.	TRBV6-2/TRBV6-3	TRBJ2-7	.	TGTGCCATCCGGGAGGGGGCGCACTACGAGCAGTACTTC	CAIREGAHYEQYF
TRBD1	TRBV20-1	TRBJ1-3	few	TGCAGTGCTAGTGCCAAACCGGGACAGGACATTTTCTCTGGAAACACCATATATTTT	CSASAKPGQDIFSGNTIYF
.	TRBV28	TRBJ2-1	.	TGTGCCAGCAGTTCCTTGATAGGGGGGTCCTACAATGAGCAGTTCTTC	CASSSLIGGSYNEQFF
TRBD2	TRBV12-3/TRBV12-4	TRBJ2-2	few	TGTGCCAGCAGCACCAGAGCGGGGGGGCCTTGGACCGGGGAGCTGTTTTTT	CASSTRAGGPWTGELFF
.	TRBV6-5	TRBJ2-7	few	TGTGCCAGCAGTTACCCCTGGGACGTCCCGCGCGAGCAGTACTTC	CASSYPWDVPREQYF
TRBD1	TRBV2	TRBJ2-7	.	TGTGCCAGCAGTCGTTTTGGACAGGGGCCAACCTACGAGCAGTACTTC	CASSRFGQGPTYEQYF
.	TRBV10-3	TRBJ2-5	.	TGTGCCATCAGTGTCTCCGGAGAGACCCAGTACTTC	CAISVSGETQYF
TRBD1	TRBV7-9	TRBJ1-1	many	TGTGCCAGCAGCACGGGACAGGGATCTAAGGGTACTGAAGCTTTCTTT	CASSTGQGSKGTEAFF
.	TRBV18	TRBJ2-7	few	TGTGCCAGCTCACCCTCCCATGAGGGCTCCTACGAGCAGTACTTC	CASSPSHEGSYEQYF
.	TRBV12-3/TRBV12-4	TRBJ2-1	.	TGTGCCAGCAGTTTTAGTCAGGGATGGAATGAGCAGTTCTTC	CASSFSQGWNEQFF
.	TRBV7-2	TRBJ2-3	.	TGTGCCAGCATAAGGGGGGGGGCCACAGATACGCAGTATTTT	CASIRGGATDTQYF
TRBD1	TRBV20-1	TRBJ1-2	.	TGCAGTGCTAGAGGACAGGGGTTGCACACCTTC	CSARGQGLHTF
TRBD1	TRBV12-3/TRBV12-4	TRBJ2-1	many	TGTGCCAGCACTCAGTTTGATTGGGACAGGCCCTACAATGAGCAGTTCTTC	CASTQFDWDRPYNEQFF
.	TRBV10-3	TRBJ1-1	.	TGTGCCATCAAGAACTCGGAACAGGTACCTTTGGGCACTGAAGCTTTCTTT	CAIKNSEQVPLGTEAFF
.	TRBV12-3/TRBV12-4	TRBJ2-1	.	TGTGCCAGCAGTTTAGTTCAGGGGAGCTCCTACAATGAGCAGTTCTTC	CASSLVQGSSYNEQFF
.	TRBV19	TRBJ2-2	.	TGTGCCAGTAGTTTCGACATCAACACCGGGGAGCTGTTTTTT	CASSFDINTGELFF
.	TRBV28	TRBJ2-6	many	TGTGCCAGCAGCATGGTTGCTGGGGCCAACGTCCTGACTTTC	CASSMVAGANVLTF
.	TRBV15	TRBJ2-1	.	TGTGCCACCAGCAGCCTTCTGGGGGCGGAGAGCTCCTACAATGAGCAGTTCTTC	CATSSLLGAESSYNEQFF
.	TRBV11-1	TRBJ2-1	.	TGTGCCAGCAGCCGCCCTGTTGGTAGAGACAATGAGCAGTTCTTC	CASSRPVGRDNEQFF
TRBD1	TRBV29-1	TRBJ1-5	.	TGCAGCGCCGGACAGGGTTGGGACCAGCCCCAGCATTTT	CSAGQGWDQPQHF
TRBD1	TRBV25-1	TRBJ1-3	.	TGTGCCAGCAGTGCTAACAGGGGGACTGGAAACACCATATATTTT	CASSANRGTGNTIYF
TRBD1	TRBV10-3	TRBJ1-6	.	TGTGCCATCAGTTCGACAGGGTTGATTCCACCCCTCCACTTT	CAISSTGLIPPLHF
.	TRBV12-3/TRBV12-4	TRBJ2-1	few	TGTGCCAGCAACGATGGGACTCACTACAATGAGCAGTTCTTC	CASNDGTHYNEQFF
.	TRBV6-1	TRBJ1-1	few	TGTGCCAGCAGTAATACGGGATTGAACACTGAAGCTTTCTTT	CASSNTGLNTEAFF
.	TRBV15	TRBJ1-3	once	TGTGCCACCAGCAGAGATCCGTTTAGCTCTGGAAACACCATATATTTT	CATSRDPFSSGNTIYF
.	TRBV4-3	TRBJ2-1	.	TGCGCCAGCAGCCAAGATCTAAGAGGGGGGGGGTACAATGAGCAGTTCTTC	CASSQDLRGGGYNEQFF
.	TRBV7-2	TRBJ2-5	.	TGTGCCAGCAGCTTAAGTAGGGGCCAAGAGACCCAGTACTTC	CASSLSRGQETQYF
TRBD1	TRBV12-3/TRBV12-4	TRBJ1-2	.	TGTGCCAGCAGTGTTGGACAGGGGGCGGACTATGGCTACACCTTC	CASSVGQGADYGYTF
TRBD2	TRBV5-1	TRBJ2-4	few	TGCGCCAGCAGCCCCACCATAGCGGGGAAAGCCAAAAACATTCAGTACTTC	CASSPTIAGKAKNIQYF
.	TRBV7-2	TRBJ1-2	.	TGTGCCAGCAGCCCCTCGGGACGAGGACCCTATGGCTACACCTTC	CASSPSGRGPYGYTF
.	TRBV5-1	TRBJ1-3	few	TGCGCCAGCAGCCATACGACAGGCTACTCTGGAAACACCATATATTTT	CASSHTTGYSGNTIYF
TRBD1	TRBV6-1	TRBJ2-5	.	TGTGCCAGCAGGGACAGGGAGACAGAAGAGACCCAGTACTTC	CASRDRETEETQYF
TRBD2	TRBV11-2	TRBJ2-1	.	TGTGCCAGCTTAGCGGGGGAATCCTACAATGAGCAGTTCTTC	CASLAGESYNEQFF
TRBD1	TRBV20-1	TRBJ2-7	.	TGCAGTGCTCAGGCTCGGGACAGGGGGCTGTACGAGCAGTACTTC	CSAQARDRGLYEQYF
.	TRBV29-1	TRBJ2-7	.	TGCAGCGTCCGAACCGATTACGAGCAGTACTTC	CSVRTDYEQYF
.	TRBV27	TRBJ1-1	.	TGTGCCAGCAGTTTCTCCCTGGGGACTGAAGCTTTCTTT	CASSFSLGTEAFF
TRBD1	TRBV20-1	TRBJ2-3	.	TGCAGTGCGACGAGACAGGGACCCACAGATACGCAGTATTTT	CSATRQGPTDTQYF
.	TRBV7-2	TRBJ1-6	once	TGTGCCAGCAGCTTATCGGGGCAGACGAAGGGACCCCTCCACTTT	CASSLSGQTKGPLHF
.	TRBV12-3/TRBV12-4	TRBJ2-7	.	TGTGCCAGCAGTGTTGGTGCCGGCTACGAGCAGTACTTC	CASSVGAGYEQYF
TRBD1	TRBV12-3/TRBV12-4	TRBJ2-5	.	TGTGCCAGCAGTTTCAGGGGGCCCAAGACCCAGTACTTC	CASSFRGPKTQYF
.	TRBV6-2/TRBV6-3	TRBJ1-5	few	TGTGCCAGCAGTCTCCTCCAGAGCAATCAGCCCCAGCATTTT	CASSLLQSNQPQHF
TRBD2	TRBV7-6	TRBJ2-1	few	TGTGCCAGCTCCCTCTCTGGCGGGGGGAAGAATGAGCAGTTCTTC	CASSLSGGGKNEQFF
.	TRBV6-1	TRBJ1-2	few	TGTGCCAGCAGTGGGACTGTTTATTATGGCTACACCTTC	CASSGTVYYGYTF
TRBD2	TRBV28	TRBJ2-1	.	TGTGCCAGCAGTTTCCCTAGACTAGCGGGGGGCCAGCTCTACAATGAGCAGTTCTTC	CASSFPRLAGGQLYNEQFF
.	TRBV4-1	TRBJ2-3	.	TGCGCCAGCAGCCAAGCCTCCTATGCACCAGATACGCAGTATTTT	CASSQASYAPDTQYF
.	TRBV5-6	TRBJ1-2	few	TGTGCCAGCAGCTTGGGTTTGGCAGGGTATGGCTACACCTTC	CASSLGLAGYGYTF
.	TRBV4-1	TRBJ2-6	.	TGCGCCAGCAGCACCTCCCTAGGGATGGAGGCCAACGTCCTGACTTTC	CASSTSLGMEANVLTF
TRBD1	TRBV20-1	TRBJ2-3	.	TGCAGTGCTAGGCCCGGGACAGGGTACACAGATACGCAGTATTTT	CSARPGTGYTDTQYF
TRBD1	TRBV9	TRBJ1-2	.	TGTGCCAGCAGCGTTACAGGGGAGTATGGCTACACCTTC	CASSVTGEYGYTF